One and the same sample provided the 11 T cell receptor beta chains below, sequenced in a study of blood T cell repertoires in COVID-19. Profiling relied on immunoSEQ multiplex PCR, and the TCRdb table lists in-frame clones only, not all of them. This sample has a few hundred thousand clones, with 70% to 90% found just once. Sequencing used PBMCs or T cells enriched from blood (not recorded which). These receptor sequences come from a young man who had recovered from COVID-19.

Here the CDR3 reads CASSGSLNSGNTIYF. The CDR3 DNA follows: TGTGCCAGCAGCGGCAGTCTGAACTCTGGAAACACCATATATTTT. The chain uses TRBV9 and TRBJ1-3; D not certain. This CDR3 region has 15 residues. Trimming took off 3 bases at V and 0 bases at J, with 10 bases between the two ends. Germline CDR1 SGDLS, CDR2 YYNGEE.

This clone has only one observation. The CDR3 sequence is CASSLTGPEKLFF. As DNA, the CDR3 is TGCGCCAGCAGCTTGACAGGCCCAGAAAAACTGTTTTTT. V usage is TRBV5-1 and J usage is TRBJ1-4; TRBD1 might be the D (5 bases). The V and J ends lost 1 base and 8 bases respectively, with 9 bases between them. From germline, CDR1 is SGHRS and CDR2 YFSETQ. The CDR3 consists of 13 residues.

The chain recombines TRBV5-6 with TRBJ2-5, with D unresolved. The length of the CDR3 is 14 residues. V gave up 1 base and J gave up 1 base, with 8 bases separating them. Germline V CDR1 and CDR2: SGHDT, YYEEEE. The CDR3 region is CASSLRQVQETQYF. In nucleotides, the CDR3 is TGTGCCAGCAGCTTGCGGCAGGTCCAAGAGACCCAGTACTTC.

This clone has a single count. The rearrangement joins TRBV29-1 to TRBJ1-1; D perhaps matches TRBD1 (6 bases). The ends were cut back, 3 bases at V and 0 bases at J, with 8 bases in the middle. This CDR3 spans 13 amino acids. Germline V gives CDR1 SQVTM, CDR2 ANQGSEA. Written as DNA, the CDR3 is TGCAGCGTTGAGACAGGTTTGAACACTGAAGCTTTCTTT. Amino acids: CSVETGLNTEAFF.

Concerning this clone: Given a much more abundant clone one base away, this may be a read error. The chain recombines TRBV7-3 with TRBJ2-7; TRBD1 matches 11 bases. The germline V gene encodes CDR1 SGHTA and CDR2 FQGTGA. This CDR3 has 13 residues. Trimming removed 5 bases from V and 6 bases from J; junction bases left unmatched: 3. The CDR3 coding sequence is TGTGCCAGCAGCGGGGGACAGGGGGGCGAGCAGTACTTC. The encoded protein is CASSGGQGGEQYF.

The chain couples TRBV20-1 to TRBJ1-2, with 8 bases matching TRBD1. CDR1 DFQATT and CDR2 SNEGSKA come from the germline V gene (reference sequence). The CDR3 is 11 amino acids. V trimming: 4 bases; J trimming: 8 bases; junction bases outside the gene matches: 3. As DNA, the CDR3 is TGCAGTGCTACAAACAGGGGGGGCTACACCTTC. Residues: CSATNRGGYTF.

This clone came up once. V gene TRBV5-1 combines with J gene TRBJ2-7, with D perhaps matching TRBD2 (6 bases). The CDR3 contains 15 residues. V was clipped by 0 bases and J by 1 base, with 11 bases between them. Germline CDR1 SGHRS, CDR2 YFSETQ. The CDR3 bases are TGCGCCAGCAGCTTGGGAGCGGGTCGGTCCTACGAGCAGTACTTC. This translates into CASSLGAGRSYEQYF.

The rearrangement joins TRBV15 to TRBJ1-2; 9 positions match TRBD1. Trimming at V came to 0 bases and at J to 8 bases, leaving 4 bases not matched to a gene. In germline, CDR1 is LNHNV, CDR2 YYDKDF (reference sequence). The CDR3 covers 14 residues. The DNA of the CDR3 is TGTGCCACCAGCAGAGAGTACAGGGGGCTGGGCTACACCTTC. Protein product: CATSREYRGLGYTF.

The J gene is TRBJ1-4, the V gene TRBV5-4, with D perhaps matching TRBD1 (5 bases). The CDR3 covers 15 residues. The V gene lost 2 bases and the J gene lost 0 bases, with 8 bases spanning the gap. Germline loops: CDR1 SGHNT, CDR2 YYREEE (reference sequence). The CDR3 DNA follows: TGTGCCAGCAGCTTTCGGGGGTCAACTAATGAAAAACTGTTTTTT. Amino acids: CASSFRGSTNEKLFF.

V gene TRBV4-1 combines with J gene TRBJ1-5; perhaps TRBD1 as D (6 bases). Germline loops: CDR1 MGHRA, CDR2 YSYEKL. The ends were cut back, 2 bases at V and 2 bases at J, with 13 bases in the middle. The length of the CDR3 is 16 residues. The chain's CDR3 is CASSQLHRDGNQPQHF. CDR3 sequence (DNA): TGCGCCAGCAGCCAACTTCACAGGGATGGCAATCAGCCCCAGCATTTT.

This chain uses TRBV6-5 with TRBJ1-2; 9 positions match TRBD1. This CDR3 region has 14 residues. CDR1 MNHEY and CDR2 SVGAGI come from the germline V gene. V was pared by 6 bases and J by 3 bases, with 5 bases of the junction left unmatched. The CDR3 nucleotides are TGTGCCAGCAGAAAACAGGGGGCGGACTATGGCTACACCTTC. Protein sequence: CASRKQGADYGYTF.